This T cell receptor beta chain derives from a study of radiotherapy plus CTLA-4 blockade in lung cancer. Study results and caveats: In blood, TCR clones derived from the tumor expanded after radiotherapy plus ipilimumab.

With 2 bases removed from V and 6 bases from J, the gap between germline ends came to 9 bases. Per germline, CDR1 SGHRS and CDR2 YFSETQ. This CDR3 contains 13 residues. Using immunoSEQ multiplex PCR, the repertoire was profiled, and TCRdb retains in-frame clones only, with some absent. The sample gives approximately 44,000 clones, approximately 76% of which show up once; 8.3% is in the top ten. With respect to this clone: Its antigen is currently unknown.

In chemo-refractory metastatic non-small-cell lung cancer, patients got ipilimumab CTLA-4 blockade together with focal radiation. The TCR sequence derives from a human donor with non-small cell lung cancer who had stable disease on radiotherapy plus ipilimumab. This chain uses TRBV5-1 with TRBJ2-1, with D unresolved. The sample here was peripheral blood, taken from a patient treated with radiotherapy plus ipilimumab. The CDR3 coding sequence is TGCGCCAGCAGCTTCGCGTCGACCAATGAGCAGTTCTTC. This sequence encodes CASSFASTNEQFF. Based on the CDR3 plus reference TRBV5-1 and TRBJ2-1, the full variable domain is KAGVTQTPRYLIKTRGQQVTLSCSPISGHRSVSWYQQTPGQGLQFLFEYFSETQRNKGNFPGRFSGRQFSNSRSEMNVSTLELGDSALYLCASSFASTNEQFFGPGTRLTVL.